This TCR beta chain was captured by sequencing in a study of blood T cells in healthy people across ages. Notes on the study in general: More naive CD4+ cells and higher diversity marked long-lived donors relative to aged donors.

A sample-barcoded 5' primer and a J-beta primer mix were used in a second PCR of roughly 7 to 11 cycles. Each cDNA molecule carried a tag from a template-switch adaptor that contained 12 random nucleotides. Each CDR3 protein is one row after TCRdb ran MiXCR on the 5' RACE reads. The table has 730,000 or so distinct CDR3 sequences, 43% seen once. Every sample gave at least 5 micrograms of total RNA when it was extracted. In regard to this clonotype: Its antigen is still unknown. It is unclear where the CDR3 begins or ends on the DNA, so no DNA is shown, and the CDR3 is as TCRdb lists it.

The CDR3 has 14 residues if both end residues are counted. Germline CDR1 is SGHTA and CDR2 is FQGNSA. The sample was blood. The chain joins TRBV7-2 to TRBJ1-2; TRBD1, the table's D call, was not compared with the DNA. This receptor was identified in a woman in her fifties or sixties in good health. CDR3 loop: CASSFGQGTYGCTF.